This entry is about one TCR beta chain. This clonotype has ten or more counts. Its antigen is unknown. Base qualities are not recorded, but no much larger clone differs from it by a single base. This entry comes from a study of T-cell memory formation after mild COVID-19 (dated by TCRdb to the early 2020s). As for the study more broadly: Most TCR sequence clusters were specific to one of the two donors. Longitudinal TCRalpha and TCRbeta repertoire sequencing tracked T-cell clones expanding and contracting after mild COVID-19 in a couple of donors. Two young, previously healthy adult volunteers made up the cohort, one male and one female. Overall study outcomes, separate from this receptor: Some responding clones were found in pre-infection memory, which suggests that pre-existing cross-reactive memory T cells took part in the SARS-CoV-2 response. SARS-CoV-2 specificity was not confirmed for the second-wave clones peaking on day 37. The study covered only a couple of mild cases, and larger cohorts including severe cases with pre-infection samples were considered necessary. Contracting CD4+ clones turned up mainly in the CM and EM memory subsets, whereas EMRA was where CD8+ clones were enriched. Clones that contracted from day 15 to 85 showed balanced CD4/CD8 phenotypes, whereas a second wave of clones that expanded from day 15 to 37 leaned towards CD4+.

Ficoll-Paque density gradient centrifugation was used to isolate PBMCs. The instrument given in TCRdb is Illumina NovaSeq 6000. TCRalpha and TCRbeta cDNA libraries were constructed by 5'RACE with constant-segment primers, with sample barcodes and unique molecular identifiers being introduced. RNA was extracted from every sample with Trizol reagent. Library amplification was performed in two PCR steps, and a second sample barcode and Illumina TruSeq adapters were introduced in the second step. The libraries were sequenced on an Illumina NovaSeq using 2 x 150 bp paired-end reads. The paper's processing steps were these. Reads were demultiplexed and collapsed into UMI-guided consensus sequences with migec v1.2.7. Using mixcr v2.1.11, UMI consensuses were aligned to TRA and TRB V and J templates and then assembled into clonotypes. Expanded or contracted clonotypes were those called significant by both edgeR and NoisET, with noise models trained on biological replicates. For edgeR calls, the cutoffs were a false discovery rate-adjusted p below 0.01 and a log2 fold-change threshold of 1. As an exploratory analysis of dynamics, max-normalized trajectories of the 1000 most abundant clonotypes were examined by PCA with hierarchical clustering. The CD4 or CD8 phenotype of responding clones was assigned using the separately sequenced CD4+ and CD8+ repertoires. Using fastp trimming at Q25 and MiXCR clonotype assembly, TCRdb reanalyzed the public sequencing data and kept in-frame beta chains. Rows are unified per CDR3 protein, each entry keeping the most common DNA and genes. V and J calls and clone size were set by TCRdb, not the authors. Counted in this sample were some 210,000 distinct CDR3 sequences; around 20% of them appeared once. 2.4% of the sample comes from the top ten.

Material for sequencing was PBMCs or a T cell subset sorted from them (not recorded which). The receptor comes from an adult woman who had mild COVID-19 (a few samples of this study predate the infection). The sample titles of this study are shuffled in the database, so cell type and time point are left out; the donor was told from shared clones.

The CDR3: CASSLPSEGAFF. The nucleotides read TGTGCCAGCAGCTTACCCTCTGAAGGAGCTTTCTTT. This chain joins TRBV7-2 to TRBJ1-1; no confident D gene assignment can be made. Measured from the cysteine to the phenylalanine, the CDR3 is 12 residues long. Solely the CDR3 DNA is kept, with 36 bases framed from the first base. As encoded in the germline V gene, CDR1 is SGHTA while CDR2 is FQGNSA. Between the V and J ends, shortened by 2 bases and 10 bases respectively, the junction contains 11 bases.